These T cell receptor beta chains were read from a single sample in a study of immune characteristics of hereditary and idiopathic chronic pancreatitis. Here immunoSEQ multiplex PCR was the method, and the copy in TCRdb shows in-frame clones only, minus some. The table lists 8,500 to 9,500 clones, about four fifths of them singletons. Sequences were obtained from pancreas tissue with idiopathic chronic pancreatitis. The receptors here all came from a human donor with chronic pancreatitis. The CDR3 runs from the conserved cysteine through the conserved F or W. D genes are given only for firm matches. Where a row states a size, it is once, few, many or the class of an expanded clone; other rows omit it.

j_call	d_call	clone_size	v_call	cdr3_aa	cdr3_nt
TRBJ2-3	TRBD2	-	TRBV4-2	CASSQFGGAGSTDTQYF	TGTGCCAGCAGCCAATTCGGGGGGGCCGGAAGCACAGATACGCAGTATTTT
TRBJ2-5	TRBD2	-	TRBV29-1	CSGWASGEETQYF	TGCAGCGGGTGGGCTAGCGGGGAAGAGACCCAGTACTTC
TRBJ1-4	-	-	TRBV5-6	CASSLISQEKLFF	TGTGCCAGCAGCTTGATTAGTCAGGAAAAACTGTTTTTT
TRBJ2-1	TRBD2	-	TRBV5-1	CASSLVAGGHNEQFF	TGCGCCAGCAGCTTGGTGGCGGGGGGCCACAATGAGCAGTTCTTC
TRBJ2-1	TRBD2	-	TRBV7-9	CASSSPASGGYNNEQFF	TGTGCCAGCAGCTCCCCGGCGAGCGGGGGATACAACAATGAGCAGTTCTTC
TRBJ1-1	-	-	TRBV19	CASSRERSNTEAFF	TGTGCCAGTAGCCGCGAGAGGTCGAACACTGAAGCTTTCTTT
TRBJ1-6	-	-	TRBV19	CASSKGVWASPLHF	TGTGCCAGTAGTAAAGGGGTCTGGGCTTCACCCCTCCACTTT
TRBJ2-1	-	-	TRBV6-5	CASRRYNEQFF	TGTGCCAGCAGAAGATACAATGAGCAGTTCTTC
TRBJ2-5	-	-	TRBV20-1	CGYQLRETQYF	TGCGGCTATCAGCTCCGAGAGACCCAGTACTTC
TRBJ2-2	-	-	TRBV7-9	CASSLAGEKELFF	TGTGCCAGCAGCTTAGCGGGGGAAAAGGAGCTGTTTTTT
TRBJ2-5	TRBD1	-	TRBV4-3	CASSQDYATGEETQYF	TGCGCCAGCAGCCAAGACTATGCGACAGGGGAAGAGACCCAGTACTTC
TRBJ2-7	-	-	TRBV18	CASSKLDSYEQYF	TGTGCCAGCTCTAAATTGGATTCCTACGAGCAGTACTTC
TRBJ1-3	-	-	TRBV28	CASSLGLWISLETPYIF	-
TRBJ2-1	-	-	TRBV6-6	CASSPTQVYRGHNEQFF	TGTGCCAGCAGTCCTACCCAAGTTTATCGGGGGCACAATGAGCAGTTCTTC
TRBJ1-4	-	-	TRBV27	CASSLERGGEKLFF	TGTGCCAGCAGTTTAGAGAGGGGGGGTGAAAAACTGTTTTTT
TRBJ2-1	-	once	TRBV15	CATSSKMPGLAYNEQFF	TGTGCCACCAGCAGTAAGATGCCGGGACTGGCCTACAATGAGCAGTTCTTC
TRBJ2-5	-	-	TRBV5-1	CASMLPDYQETQYF	TGCGCCAGCATGCTACCGGACTACCAAGAGACCCAGTACTTC